One sample yielded the 10 T cell receptor beta chains listed below, sequenced in a study of shared clonotypes between healthy human individuals. TCRdb's table, derived via immunoSEQ multiplex PCR, lists solely in-frame clones and lacks some. The data show 2 million to 3 million clones, over 85% seen once. Sequenced: naive CD4+ T cells sorted from blood. Subset meaning: CD45RA+ positively selected. The source is a man in his late teens or twenties in good health.

This chain joins TRBV7-2 and TRBJ2-5, with 7 nucleotides matching TRBD1. The CDR3 spans 16 residues. CDR1 is SGHTA and CDR2 is FQGNSA in the germline V gene. V shed 2 bases and J 2 bases; nucleotides not matched to a gene: 8. The CDR3 reads CASSLSGTVIQETQYF. The CDR3 DNA reads TGTGCCAGCAGCTTATCCGGGACAGTGATACAAGAGACCCAGTACTTC.

In the case of this clone: The sample carries other DNA sequences with the same CDR3. The genes are TRBV5-1 and TRBJ2-2; 10 nucleotides match TRBD2. Germline V lookup: CDR1 SGHRS, CDR2 YFSETQ. This CDR3 spans 16 amino acids. V was clipped by 4 bases and J by 1 base; unmatched bases: 4. Here the CDR3 DNA reads TGCGCCAGCAGCCCAGGACTAGCGGTGAACACCGGGGAGCTGTTTTTT. Translation gives CASSPGLAVNTGELFF.

The chain combines TRBV7-9 with TRBJ2-3, with D tentatively TRBD2 (6 bases). The germline CDR1 and CDR2 sequences are SEHNR and FQNEAQ (reference sequence). Trimming pared 6 bases from V and 5 bases from J, leaving 12 bases between. This CDR3 is 13 amino acids long. The CDR3 DNA reads TGTGCCAGCAGGAGGCACGGGGGAGATACGCAGTATTTT. The encoded protein is CASRRHGGDTQYF.

The chain recombines TRBV28 with TRBJ1-1; 7 positions match TRBD1. The CDR3 extends over 15 amino acids. Germline V CDR1 and CDR2: MDHEN, SYDVKM. The V segment lost 5 bases and the J segment 2 bases; nucleotides outside the gene matches: 8. The CDR3 DNA sequence: TGTGCCAGCAGTGCCCCCGGGACAGAAAACACTGAAGCTTTCTTT. It codes for CASSAPGTENTEAFF.

V and J are TRBV5-1 and TRBJ2-1, with TRBD2 matching over 11 bases. The CDR3 extends over 16 amino acids. The J segment lost 9 bases and the V segment lost 3 bases, leaving 11 bases of the junction unmatched. Germline values: CDR1 SGHRS, CDR2 YFSETQ. In DNA, the CDR3 is TGCGCCAGCAGCTCAATATTCGGGACTAGCGGCCTTGAGCAGTTCTTC. As protein: CASSSIFGTSGLEQFF.

The V call is TRBV2, the J call TRBJ2-5, with D possibly TRBD2 on 5 matching bases. Germline values: CDR1 SNHLY, CDR2 FYNNEI. The CDR3 loop spans 13 amino acids. Trimming cost V 5 bases and J 7 bases, with 14 bases left between them. The CDR3, as DNA: TGTGCCAGCAGTATGGCTAGTGAGGGGACCCAGTACTTC. Encoded protein: CASSMASEGTQYF.

The rearrangement uses TRBV5-1 and TRBJ2-3; TRBD2 matches at 13 bases. The germline V gene encodes CDR1 SGHRS and CDR2 YFSETQ. Germline trimming cut 4 bases from V and 2 bases from J; bases unmatched to any gene: 4. The length of the CDR3 is 16 residues. CDR3 loop: CASSRGTSGTTDTQYF. The CDR3 nucleotides read TGCGCCAGCAGCCGTGGGACTAGCGGGACCACAGATACGCAGTATTTT.

A single count supports this clone. Additional DNA sequences in this sample encode the identical CDR3. CDR3 DNA: TGCAGTGCGAGGAGGAATGAGCAGTTCTTC. Its translation is CSARRNEQFF. The gene calls are TRBV20-1 and TRBJ2-1, with D possibly matching TRBD2 (5 bases). This CDR3 is 10 amino acids long. The V end was cut by 6 bases, the J end by 7 bases, with 7 bases between. Looked up from germline, CDR1 is DFQATT and CDR2 is SNEGSKA (reference sequence).

This rearrangement joins TRBV10-1 to TRBJ2-1; D unclear. V gave up 5 bases and J gave up 3 bases, with 2 bases separating them. CDR1 and CDR2 from the germline V gene are WNHNN and SYGVQD (reference sequence). The length of the CDR3 is 11 residues. CDR3 sequence: CASSNYNEQFF. The CDR3, as DNA: TGCGCCAGCAGTAACTACAATGAGCAGTTCTTC.

The chain recombines TRBV7-9 with TRBJ1-2; unclear D gene. The V end was cut by 1 base, the J end by 6 bases, with 9 bases between. The CDR3 extends over 13 amino acids. CDR1 is SEHNR, CDR2 FQNEAQ, per germline (reference sequence). CDR3 in amino acids: CASSLDGSHGYTF. CDR3 DNA sequence: TGTGCCAGCAGCTTAGACGGTTCGCATGGCTACACCTTC.